These 3 T cell receptor beta chains came from one sample sequenced in a study of CD8 T cells in ankylosing spondylitis. From the 5' RACE reads, TCRdb called clonotypes with MiXCR, one entry per CDR3 protein. Counted here are 310,000 or so distinct CDR3 sequences, 20% occurring once; the ten biggest clones make up 7.8%. Sequencing used blood, either unsorted or a sorted T cell fraction (not recorded which). These receptors were taken from a male donor with ankylosing spondylitis or in good health (not recorded which).

J is TRBJ2-5 and V is TRBV7-8, with 8 bases lining up with TRBD2. The V gene end was trimmed by 3 bases and the J gene end by 3 bases; junction bases not matched to a gene: 6. CDR3 length: 15 residues. Germline V gene sequence: CDR1 SGHVS, CDR2 FQNEAQ. CDR3 nucleotide sequence: TGTGCCAGCAGCTTCGGACTAGCCAATAAAGAGACCCAGTACTTC. Encoded protein: CASSFGLANKETQYF.

The chain recombines TRBV20-1 with TRBJ2-7; D is perhaps TRBD1 (6 bases). This CDR3 has 13 residues. The V gene lost 2 bases and the J gene lost 3 bases, with 11 bases spanning the gap. Germline V gene data show CDR1 as DFQATT and CDR2 as SNEGSKA (reference sequence). CDR3 DNA sequence: TGCAGTGCTAGACAAGGACAGCACTACGAGCAGTACGTC. It encodes CSARQGQHYEQYV.

The chain couples TRBV15 to TRBJ1-2; 7 bases align to TRBD1. CDR1 is LNHNV, CDR2 YYDKDF, per germline (reference sequence). The CDR3 length is 19 residues. J lost 0 bases, V lost 0 bases, and 13 bases had no gene match. The CDR3 sequence is CATSRDHPGQLSANYGYTF. As DNA, the CDR3 is TGTGCCACCAGCAGAGACCATCCGGGACAGCTGTCGGCTAACTATGGCTACACCTTC.